The 21 T cell receptor beta chains below were found in one sample sequenced in a study of shared clonotypes between healthy human individuals. Sequencing was performed with immunoSEQ multiplex PCR; in TCRdb, only in-frame clones are kept and a portion is missing. The data contain more than 1,200,000 clones, approximately 98.5% of them singletons. The sequencing input was naive CD4+ T cells sorted from blood. Subset denoted: CD45RA+ positively selected. These receptors were taken from a man aged 30 to 45 in good health.

V and J are TRBV9 and TRBJ2-5; D is unclear. CDR3 length: 14 amino acids. V was shortened by 1 base and J by 4 bases, with 11 bases between the two germline ends. Germline V gives CDR1 SGDLS, CDR2 YYNGEE. The chain's CDR3 is CASSVLSMGETQYF. The CDR3 DNA reads TGTGCCAGCAGCGTACTCAGCATGGGAGAGACCCAGTACTTC. The full variable domain, its missing parts supplied by reference TRBV9 and TRBJ2-5, is DSGVTQTPKHLITATGQRVTLRCSPRSGDLSVYWYQQSLDQGLQFLIQYYNGEERAKGNILERFSAQQFPDLHSELNLSSLELGDSALYFCASSVLSMGETQYFGPGTRLLVL.

The rearrangement joins TRBV9 to TRBJ1-2; D remains ambiguous. Germline loops: CDR1 SGDLS, CDR2 YYNGEE. Between the trimmed V and J ends, which lost 4 bases and 9 bases, there was a span of 13 bases. The CDR3 contains 12 residues. The CDR3 coding sequence is TGTGCCAGCAGCCCGGGCCCCGGAAGCTACACCTTC. It encodes CASSPGPGSYTF.

The chain recombines TRBV18 with TRBJ2-5; D is unresolved. Trimming took 3 bases from V and 5 from J, leaving 10 bases between them. CDR1 is KGHSH, CDR2 LQKENI, per germline. The CDR3 extends over 13 amino acids. Here the CDR3 reads CASSPPVTETQYF. The CDR3 coding sequence is TGTGCCAGCTCACCTCCCGTGACGGAGACCCAGTACTTC. Together with reference TRBV18 and TRBJ2-5, the CDR3 gives the full variable domain: NAGVMQNPRHLVRRRGQEARLRCSPMKGHSHVYWYRQLPEEGLKFMVYLQKENIIDESGMPKERFSAEFPKEGPSILRIQQVVRGDSAAYFCASSPPVTETQYFGPGTRLLVL.

This clone appeared a single time. The genes are TRBV27 and TRBJ2-1; 8 bases map to TRBD2. This CDR3 comprises 13 residues. Germline V gene sequence: CDR1 MNHEY, CDR2 SMNVEV (reference sequence). The trim removed 4 bases at V and 10 bases at J, leaving 6 bases unmatched. DNA of the CDR3: TGTGCCAGCAGTTGGGAAAAGCGGGAGGAGCAGTTCTTC. It codes for CASSWEKREEQFF.

The chain is built from TRBV5-1 and TRBJ2-1; D gene ambiguous. Germline assignment: CDR1 SGHRS and CDR2 YFSETQ. Trimming took off 1 base at V and 3 bases at J, with 14 bases between the two ends. This CDR3 has 16 residues. This CDR3 reads CASSLSLNPGYNEQFF. CDR3 coding DNA: TGCGCCAGCAGCTTGTCCCTAAACCCCGGCTACAATGAGCAGTTCTTC.

The DNA for the CDR3 is TGTGCTAGTGGTTCACCCGGAACAAAGAGCTCCTACAATGAGCAGTTCTTC. Residues: CASGSPGTKSSYNEQFF. The chain recombines TRBV12-5 with TRBJ2-1; D not certain. This CDR3 is built from 17 residues. The V gene lost 4 bases and the J gene lost 0 bases, with 16 bases spanning the gap. CDR1 is LGHNT and CDR2 is FRNRAP in the germline V gene.

This chain uses TRBV29-1 with TRBJ2-1; the match to TRBD2 covers 7 bases. This CDR3 has 15 amino acids. The V and J ends lost 4 bases and 0 bases, in that order; junction bases with no gene match: 6. Germline V lookup: CDR1 SQVTM, CDR2 ANQGSEA. The CDR3 sequence: CSVVGGGSSYNEQFF. The DNA of the CDR3 is TGCAGCGTTGTCGGGGGAGGGAGCTCCTACAATGAGCAGTTCTTC.

Only one count was recorded for this clone. V and J are TRBV5-1 and TRBJ2-2; TRBD1 matches 7 bases. The CDR3 runs 15 residues. CDR1 is SGHRS and CDR2 is YFSETQ in the germline V gene. With 3 bases clipped from V and 4 bases from J, the junction kept 6 bases outside the gene matches. The DNA for the CDR3 is TGCGCCAGCAGCTCTAACAGGGGTGTCACCGGGGAGCTGTTTTTT. Its protein is CASSSNRGVTGELFF.

The chain links TRBV29-1 to TRBJ2-2, with 8 bases fitting TRBD2. V lost 6 bases and J lost 1; bases outside the gene matches: 10. The germline CDR1 and CDR2 sequences are SQVTM and ANQGSEA. This CDR3 contains 16 residues. The CDR3 loop reads CSVALAAGVNTGELFF. The CDR3 DNA reads TGCAGCGTGGCACTAGCGGCCGGGGTGAACACCGGGGAGCTGTTTTTT.

This clone was seen just once. V and J are TRBV6-6 and TRBJ1-2, with D possibly matching TRBD1 (5 bases). The CDR3 contains 14 residues. Germline CDR1 reads MNHNY; CDR2 reads SVGAGI (reference sequence). Trimming stripped 2 bases from V and 2 bases from J, with 9 bases between. CDR3 region: CASSYEAGNYGYTF. CDR3 DNA: TGTGCCAGCAGTTACGAGGCAGGGAACTATGGCTACACCTTC.

V usage is TRBV29-1 and J usage is TRBJ2-1, with D perhaps matching TRBD1 or TRBD2 (7 bases each). From germline, CDR1 is SQVTM and CDR2 ANQGSEA. Trimming pared 3 bases from V and 3 bases from J, leaving 18 bases between. The CDR3 totals 16 residues. CDR3 bases: TGCAGCGTTGATGAGGGGGCGGGAGCTTTCTACAATGAGCAGTTCTTC. This encodes CSVDEGAGAFYNEQFF.

The V call is TRBV12-2, the J call TRBJ2-3; the DNA was not compared with TRBD2, the D call given in the table. TRBV12-2 is designated a pseudogene. The length of the CDR3 is 16 residues. CDR3 coding DNA: TGTGCAAGTCGCCCCCACCCCCCGGGAGGCACAGATACGCAGTATTTT. Encoded protein: CASRPHPPGGTDTQYF.

V gene TRBV14 combines with J gene TRBJ1-3; D ambiguous. Between the trimmed V and J ends, which lost 4 bases and 5 bases, there was a span of 6 bases. The length of the CDR3 is 12 residues. Germline V gene data show CDR1 as SGHDN and CDR2 as FVKESK. The CDR3 protein is CASSPFRNTIYF. The CDR3 DNA reads as TGTGCCAGCAGCCCATTTAGAAACACCATATATTTT.

Turning to this clone: Other DNA sequences from this sample encode an identical CDR3 as well. This chain uses TRBV28 with TRBJ2-7, with D perhaps matching TRBD2 (6 bases). This CDR3 has 12 amino acids. Trimming shortened V by 6 bases and J by 1 base, and 7 bases separated the two germline ends. CDR1 MDHEN and CDR2 SYDVKM come from the germline V gene. The CDR3 here is CASSGSSYEQYF. CDR3 coding DNA: TGTGCCAGCAGCGGGAGTTCCTACGAGCAGTACTTC.

This chain links TRBV5-1 with TRBJ2-1; D unresolved. Germline V gene data show CDR1 as SGHRS and CDR2 as YFSETQ. The germline V and J ends were trimmed by 0 bases and 5 bases, with 6 bases remaining between them. This CDR3 has 13 residues. The CDR3 DNA is TGCGCCAGCAGCTTGGCCAGAAACAATGAGCAGTTCTTC. This codes for CASSLARNNEQFF.

This chain links TRBV2 with TRBJ1-1; D unresolved. The CDR3 extends over 13 amino acids. V shed 8 bases and J shed 0 bases, with 10 bases lying between them. The germline V gene encodes CDR1 SNHLY and CDR2 FYNNEI. This CDR3 is CASLREMNTEAFF. The CDR3 nucleotides read TGTGCCAGCCTGCGCGAAATGAACACTGAAGCTTTCTTT.

The chain combines TRBV11-2 with TRBJ2-7, with no clear D. The CDR3 is made up of 14 amino acids. With 1 base removed from V and 3 bases from J, the gap between germline ends came to 10 bases. The germline CDR1 and CDR2 sequences are SGHAT and FQNNGV. The CDR3 nucleotides read TGTGCCAGCAGCTTAGGGGGTGTTATCTACGAGCAGTACTTC. Its translation: CASSLGGVIYEQYF.

The gene calls are TRBV7-6 and TRBJ2-3; the D gene is possibly TRBD1 (7 bases). The CDR3 is 16 residues long. V gave up 1 base and J gave up 4 bases, with 15 bases separating them. CDR1 SGHVS and CDR2 FNYEAQ come from the germline V gene. In DNA form, the CDR3 reads TGTGCCAGCAGCTTAGGTGTAGGCAGGGGGGCAGATACGCAGTATTTT. Encoded protein: CASSLGVGRGADTQYF.

The V gene is TRBV18, the J gene TRBJ1-2; TRBD1 aligns across 7 bases. V was pared by 8 bases and J by 3 bases, with 3 bases of the junction left unmatched. From germline, CDR1 is KGHSH and CDR2 LQKENI. This CDR3 has 12 amino acids. The CDR3 loop is CASLTGDYGYTF. The CDR3 nucleotides read TGTGCCAGCCTAACAGGGGACTATGGCTACACCTTC. Looking up the rest from reference TRBV18 and TRBJ1-2 gives the full variable domain: NAGVMQNPRHLVRRRGQEARLRCSPMKGHSHVYWYRQLPEEGLKFMVYLQKENIIDESGMPKERFSAEFPKEGPSILRIQQVVRGDSAAYFCASLTGDYGYTFGSGTRLTVV.

The J gene is TRBJ1-1, the V gene TRBV7-2; D is uncertain. CDR1 and CDR2 from the germline V gene are SGHTA and FQGNSA. There are 14 residues in the CDR3. Trimming left V 3 bases short and J 5 bases short, with 13 bases between. The CDR3 protein is CASSLMGGGTEAFF. The CDR3 region has the DNA TGTGCCAGCAGCTTGATGGGAGGTGGGACTGAAGCTTTCTTT.

The chain carries TRBV7-8 and TRBJ1-5; perhaps TRBD1 as D (5 bases). Per the germline V gene, CDR1 is SGHVS and CDR2 is FQNEAQ. The V end lost 5 bases, the J end lost 11 bases, and 13 bases lay between the germline ends. The CDR3 totals 12 residues. This chain's CDR3 is CASSDSRGAQHF. CDR3 in DNA: TGTGCCAGCAGCGACAGTCGTGGGGCCCAGCATTTT. The full variable domain, with the rest looked up from reference TRBV7-8 and TRBJ1-5, is GAGVSQSPRYKVAKRGQDVALRCDPISGHVSLFWYQQALGQGPEFLTYFQNEAQLDKSGLPSDRFFAERPEGSVSTLKIQRTQQEDSAVYLCASSDSRGAQHFGDGTRLSIL.